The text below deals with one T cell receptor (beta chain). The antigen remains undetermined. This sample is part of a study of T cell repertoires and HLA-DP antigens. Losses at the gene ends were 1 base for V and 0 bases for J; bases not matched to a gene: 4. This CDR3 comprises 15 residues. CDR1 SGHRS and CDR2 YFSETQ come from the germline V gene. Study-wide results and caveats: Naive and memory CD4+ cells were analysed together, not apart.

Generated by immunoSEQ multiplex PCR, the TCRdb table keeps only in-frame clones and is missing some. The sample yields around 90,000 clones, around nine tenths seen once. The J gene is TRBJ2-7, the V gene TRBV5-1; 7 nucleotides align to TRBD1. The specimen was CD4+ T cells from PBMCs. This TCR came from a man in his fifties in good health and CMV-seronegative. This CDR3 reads CASSLTGQSSYEQYF. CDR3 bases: TGCGCCAGCAGCTTGACGGGACAGAGCTCCTACGAGCAGTACTTC.